This section outlines one T cell receptor (beta chain) sequence together with its context. The data belong to a study of T cell repertoires in cytomegalovirus infection. Using its own MiXCR run on the reads, TCRdb lists one record per CDR3 protein. The sample gives around 94,000 distinct CDR3 sequences, about 15% of which show up once; 6.5% to 9.5% is in the top ten. The receptor comes from a human donor in good health (CMV status not recorded). Some clones in this sample may be carry-over from other donors' samples. Sequences were obtained from PBMCs.

This CDR3 is CASSAGGPQETQYF. The CDR3 coding sequence is TGCGCCAGCAGCGCCGGGGGTCCCCAAGAGACCCAGTACTTC. The chain is built from TRBV5-1 and TRBJ2-5, with D tentatively TRBD2 (6 bases). In germline, CDR1 is SGHRS, CDR2 YFSETQ. The CDR3 runs to 14 residues. V lost 4 bases to trimming and J lost 1 base, with 11 bases between them.